This passage covers 27 T cell receptor beta chains from one sample sequenced in a study of human T cells and chemical hapten exposure. Stated time point: patch test 2, 6 weeks after DPC sensitization. As for treatment: therapeutic diphenylcyclopropenone sensitization with weekly scalp DPC. TCRdb reprocessed the RACE reads via MiXCR and lists one record per CDR3 protein. The top ten hold around 1.6% of the sample, which has nearly 55,000 distinct CDR3 sequences, 8.5% to 10% seen once. This material consisted of whole blood, taken in connection with sensitization to the hapten diphenylcyclopropenone (DPC). These TCRs come from a woman aged 45 to 65 with alopecia areata. Some clones in this sample may be carry-over from other donors' samples.

This chain connects TRBV7-9 to TRBJ2-1; 12 bases line up with TRBD1. Losses at the gene ends were 4 bases for V and 8 bases for J; bases not matched to a gene: 6. This CDR3 spans 15 amino acids. Germline V gene sequence: CDR1 SEHNR, CDR2 FQNEAQ (reference sequence). The DNA of the CDR3 is TGTGCCAGCAGCTCGGGACAGGGGGCAGGTGATGAGCAGTTCTTC. It encodes CASSSGQGAGDEQFF.

This clonotype was seen a few times. J is TRBJ2-4 and V is TRBV6-2 or TRBV6-3; 12 positions agree with TRBD2. Germline values: CDR1 MNHEY, CDR2 SVGEGT. Germline trimming cut 5 bases from V and 0 bases from J; bases unmatched to any gene: 2. The CDR3 consists of 16 residues. The CDR3 DNA reads as TGTGCCAGCAGTAGGACTAGCGGGATAGCCAAAAACATTCAGTACTTC. This codes for CASSRTSGIAKNIQYF.

The rearrangement links TRBV6-6 to TRBJ1-1; TRBD1 matches at 8 bases. The CDR3 is 13 amino acids. The J segment lost 5 bases and the V segment lost 5 bases, leaving 4 bases of the junction unmatched. Germline loops: CDR1 MNHNY, CDR2 SVGAGI (reference sequence). CDR3 bases: TGTGCCAGCAGTCGGACAGGGAAAACTGAAGCTTTCTTT. This gives the protein CASSRTGKTEAFF.

This clonotype was counted only a few times. V and J are TRBV12-3 or TRBV12-4 and TRBJ1-1; D is unresolved. The CDR3 sequence is 13 residues long. V lost 3 bases and J 4 bases, leaving 9 bases between the germline ends. CDR3: CASSFRRATEAFF. The CDR3 DNA follows: TGTGCCAGCAGTTTTCGCCGGGCCACTGAAGCTTTCTTT.

This rearrangement joins TRBV12-3 or TRBV12-4 to TRBJ2-5; D gene ambiguous. The CDR3 is 12 amino acids. Trimming removed 2 bases from V and 3 bases from J, with 4 bases in between. The DNA of the CDR3 is TGTGCCAGCAGTTTACTAGAAGAGACCCAGTACTTC. As protein: CASSLLEETQYF.

The chain couples TRBV28 to TRBJ2-7; D might be TRBD2 (6 bases). Trimming removed 7 bases from V and 1 base from J, with 11 bases in between. Germline-derived CDR1 and CDR2 are MDHEN and SYDVKM. This CDR3 contains 13 residues. Written as DNA, the CDR3 is TGTGCCAGCACCCTCCGGGGGTCCTACGAGCAGTACTTC. This codes for CASTLRGSYEQYF.

Ten or more counts support this clonotype. The V call is TRBV4-1, the J call TRBJ1-2, with 7 bases fitting TRBD1. There are 15 residues in the CDR3. V gave up 0 bases and J gave up 9 bases; unmatched junction bases: 10. In germline, CDR1 is MGHRA, CDR2 YSYEKL. CDR3 DNA: TGCGCCAGCAGCCAAGATTCGGGGACAGTTATTCGCTACACCTTC. It codes for CASSQDSGTVIRYTF.

The V and J genes are TRBV3-1 and TRBJ2-1, with 10 bases matching TRBD2. This CDR3 contains 19 residues. CDR1 LGHDT and CDR2 YNNKEL come from the germline V gene (reference sequence). Germline trimming cut 0 bases from V and 6 bases from J; bases unmatched to any gene: 14. The CDR3 region has the DNA TGTGCCAGCAGCCAAGATTTGGGGGTAGCGGGAGGACGCTCCAATGAGCAGTTCTTC. Protein sequence: CASSQDLGVAGGRSNEQFF.

In its sample, this clonotype was seen a few times. The chain links TRBV11-2 to TRBJ2-3; no clear D gene. Looked up from germline, CDR1 is SGHAT and CDR2 is FQNNGV. The CDR3 is 13 amino acids. Deletions cut 5 bases from V and 4 bases from J, with 10 bases between. The CDR3 DNA reads TGTGCCAGCAGCGCAAGTCAGGCAGATACGCAGTATTTT. Protein: CASSASQADTQYF.

This clonotype has ten or more counts. The chain has TRBV28 and TRBJ2-1; 10 bases line up with TRBD2. Germline-derived CDR1 and CDR2 are MDHEN and SYDVKM. After removal of 5 bases from V and 4 bases from J, the junction contained 5 bases not matched to a gene. CDR3 length: 15 residues. The DNA for the CDR3 is TGTGCCAGCAGTCCTAGCGGGAGTCGATACAATGAGCAGTTCTTC. Amino acids: CASSPSGSRYNEQFF.

This clonotype was detected only a few times. The V call is TRBV12-3 or TRBV12-4, the J call TRBJ2-5; no definite D call. The CDR3 has 18 residues. Trimming cost V 2 bases and J 0 bases, with 19 bases left between them. The CDR3 DNA is TGTGCCAGCAGTTTACGCAGTACCGAAACGAGGAACCAAGAGACCCAGTACTTC. Translation gives CASSLRSTETRNQETQYF.

This chain joins TRBV10-2 and TRBJ1-6, with no clear D. The CDR3 runs 14 residues. Trimming took 9 bases from V and 0 from J, leaving 9 bases between them. In germline, CDR1 is WSHSY, CDR2 SAAADI. As DNA, the CDR3 is TGCGCCAGATACAGAATCTCCTATAATTCACCCCTCCACTTT. This sequence encodes CARYRISYNSPLHF.

This clonotype has ten or more counts. The chain is built from TRBV20-1 and TRBJ1-6, with a weak D call TRBD1 (5 bases). CDR3 length: 16 residues. CDR1 and CDR2 (germline): DFQATT, SNEGSKA (reference sequence). Trimming stripped 3 bases from V and 10 bases from J, with 22 bases between. The CDR3 protein is CSARSGSLREMSPLHF. As DNA, the CDR3 is TGCAGTGCTAGGTCGGGTTCCCTCAGGGAGATGTCACCCCTCCACTTT.

Ten or more counts support this clonotype. The V and J genes are TRBV11-2 and TRBJ2-1; 10 bases are shared with TRBD2. The CDR3 sequence is 18 residues long. The germline gives CDR1 SGHAT, CDR2 FQNNGV. Trimming at V came to 1 base and at J to 9 bases, leaving 15 bases not matched to a gene. CDR3 sequence: CASSLVPAGGPLIREQFF. CDR3 bases: TGTGCCAGCAGCTTAGTTCCAGCGGGAGGGCCTTTGATCCGTGAGCAGTTCTTC.

This clonotype was picked up many times. V is TRBV12-3 or TRBV12-4 and J is TRBJ2-3; tentatively, D is TRBD2 (6 bases). The CDR3 covers 18 residues. Trimming stripped 8 bases from V and 2 bases from J, with 26 bases between. The CDR3, as DNA: TGTGCCAGCTGCCAGCGGGCGGTGATTTCCCCTTACACAGATACGCAGTATTTT. Protein: CASCQRAVISPYTDTQYF.

The chain couples TRBV11-3 to TRBJ2-1, with D hard to call. CDR3 size: 12 residues. Germline CDR1 reads SGHNT; CDR2 reads YENEEA. Trimming left V 8 bases short and J 6 bases short, with 11 bases between. CDR3 protein: CASGEGPNEQFF. CDR3 sequence (DNA): TGTGCCAGCGGGGAAGGGCCCAATGAGCAGTTCTTC.

The chain recombines TRBV20-1 with TRBJ1-5; D is perhaps TRBD1 (6 bases). This CDR3 region has 17 residues. V gave up 6 bases and J gave up 0 bases, with 21 bases separating them. In germline, CDR1 is DFQATT, CDR2 SNEGSKA (reference sequence). The chain's CDR3 is CSARKDRRPGSNQPQHF. CDR3 coding DNA: TGCAGTGCCCGGAAGGACAGACGCCCAGGTAGCAATCAGCCCCAGCATTTT.

This clonotype was seen ten or more times. The chain employs TRBV19 and TRBJ1-5; perhaps TRBD1 as D (5 bases). V lost 7 bases and J lost 6, with 19 bases in between. Per germline, CDR1 LNHDA and CDR2 SQIVND (reference sequence). The CDR3 has 15 amino acids. The DNA for the CDR3 is TGTGCCAGTAATTTCGGGACGGGTGGGGTTCAGCCCCAGCATTTT. This translates into CASNFGTGGVQPQHF. The full variable domain, rest sourced from reference TRBV19 and TRBJ1-5, is DGGITQSPKYLFRKEGQNVTLSCEQNLNHDAMYWYRQDPGQGLRLIYYSQIVNDFQKGDIAEGYSVSREKKESFPLTVTSAQKNPTAFYLCASNFGTGGVQPQHFGDGTRLSIL.

This clonotype was recorded at least ten times. The chain carries TRBV7-8 and TRBJ1-6; 8 bases match TRBD1. This CDR3 is built from 15 residues. V was pared by 10 bases and J by 6 bases, with 11 bases of the junction left unmatched. Germline V gene data show CDR1 as SGHVS and CDR2 as FQNEAQ. The chain's CDR3 is CATKIGTGSNSPLHF. The CDR3 DNA is TGTGCCACTAAGATTGGGACAGGCTCTAATTCACCCCTCCACTTT. Variable domain in full (rest from reference TRBV7-8 and TRBJ1-6): GAGVSQSPRYKVAKRGQDVALRCDPISGHVSLFWYQQALGQGPEFLTYFQNEAQLDKSGLPSDRFFAERPEGSVSTLKIQRTQQEDSAVYLCATKIGTGSNSPLHFGNGTRLTVT.

The rearrangement joins TRBV20-1 to TRBJ2-1; 14 bases agree with TRBD2. This CDR3 has 15 amino acids. CDR1 and CDR2 (germline): DFQATT, SNEGSKA (reference sequence). The junction had 8 bases not matched to a gene; V was cut back by 6 bases and J by 7 bases. The CDR3 reads CSARLAGGSENEQFF. The CDR3 bases are TGCAGTGCCCGACTAGCGGGAGGGAGTGAAAATGAGCAGTTCTTC.

This clonotype showed up just a few times. Written as DNA, the CDR3 is TGTGCCAGCAGCGTAGAGGTCCGCACTGAAGCTTTCTTT. It is translated as CASSVEVRTEAFF. The chain carries TRBV9 and TRBJ1-1; unclear D gene. The V and J ends lost 0 bases and 4 bases respectively, with 7 bases between them. This CDR3 comprises 13 residues. Germline assignment: CDR1 SGDLS and CDR2 YYNGEE.

This clonotype was found many times. CDR3 bases: TGTGCCAGCAGCGCCCCGGCGGACTCTGGAAACACCATATATTTT. Its protein product is CASSAPADSGNTIYF. The chain uses TRBV28 and TRBJ1-3; D is undetermined. Germline V gene sequence: CDR1 MDHEN, CDR2 SYDVKM. V lost 6 bases to trimming and J lost 0 bases, with 12 bases between them. This CDR3 region has 15 residues.

This clonotype occurred a few times. The chain recombines TRBV28 with TRBJ2-5; D possibly corresponds to TRBD2 (5 bases). The CDR3 is 15 residues long. Between the trimmed V and J ends, which lost 2 bases and 0 bases, there was a span of 10 bases. Per the germline V gene, CDR1 is MDHEN and CDR2 is SYDVKM. Here the CDR3 reads CASSLAGPYQETQYF. The CDR3 DNA sequence: TGTGCCAGCAGTTTAGCGGGCCCGTACCAAGAGACCCAGTACTTC.

V is TRBV18 and J is TRBJ2-2, with D possibly being TRBD1 or TRBD2 (5 bases each). The length of the CDR3 is 17 residues. CDR1 and CDR2 (germline): KGHSH, LQKENI. V was cut by 0 bases and J by 0 bases, with 11 bases left in between. CDR3: CASSPPGTSPNTGELFF. The CDR3 region has the DNA TGTGCCAGCTCACCACCGGGGACCTCGCCGAACACCGGGGAGCTGTTTTTT. The whole variable domain, remainder taken from reference TRBV18 and TRBJ2-2, is NAGVMQNPRHLVRRRGQEARLRCSPMKGHSHVYWYRQLPEEGLKFMVYLQKENIIDESGMPKERFSAEFPKEGPSILRIQQVVRGDSAAYFCASSPPGTSPNTGELFFGEGSRLTVL.

This clonotype was seen a few times. The chain carries TRBV7-2 and TRBJ2-2; 8 positions match TRBD1. Trimming took 3 bases from V and 4 from J; bases not matched to a gene: 7. Germline values: CDR1 SGHTA, CDR2 FQGNSA. There are 16 residues in the CDR3. This CDR3 is CASSFQGAQGTGELFF. Here the CDR3 DNA reads TGTGCCAGCAGCTTCCAGGGGGCGCAGGGCACCGGGGAGCTGTTTTTT. Variable domain in full (rest from reference TRBV7-2 and TRBJ2-2): GAGVSQSPSNKVTEKGKDVELRCDPISGHTALYWYRQSLGQGLEFLIYFQGNSAPDKSGLPSDRFSAERTGGSVSTLTIQRTQQEDSAVYLCASSFQGAQGTGELFFGEGSRLTVL.

This clonotype has ten or more counts. This chain uses TRBV12-3 or TRBV12-4 with TRBJ1-1; a weak D match, TRBD1 (5 bases). This CDR3 comprises 12 residues. The V end was cut by 5 bases, the J end by 12 bases, with 16 bases between. The CDR3 DNA is TGTGCCAGCAGTGGGGGAGGGAGTGCGTCTTTCTTT. It codes for CASSGGGSASFF.

The chain couples TRBV20-1 to TRBJ1-6, with D possibly matching TRBD1 (5 bases). The V gene's germline CDR1 is DFQATT and CDR2 SNEGSKA (reference sequence). The germline V and J ends were trimmed by 3 bases and 10 bases, with 13 bases remaining between them. This CDR3 is built from 13 residues. CDR3 DNA sequence: TGCAGTGCTAGTAGAGGGACCTACTCACCCCTCCACTTT. This codes for CSASRGTYSPLHF.